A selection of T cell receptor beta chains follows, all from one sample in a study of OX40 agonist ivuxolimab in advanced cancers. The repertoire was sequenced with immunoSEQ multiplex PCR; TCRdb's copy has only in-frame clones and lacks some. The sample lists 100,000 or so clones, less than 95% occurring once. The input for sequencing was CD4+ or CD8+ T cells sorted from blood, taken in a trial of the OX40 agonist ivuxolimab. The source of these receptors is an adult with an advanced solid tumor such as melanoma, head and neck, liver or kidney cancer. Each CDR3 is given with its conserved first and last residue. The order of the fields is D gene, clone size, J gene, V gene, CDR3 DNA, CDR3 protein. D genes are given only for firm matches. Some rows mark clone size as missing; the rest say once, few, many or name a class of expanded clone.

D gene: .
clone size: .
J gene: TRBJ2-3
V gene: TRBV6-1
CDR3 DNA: TGTGCCGTCCAGGAGTATAGCACAGATACGCAGTATTTT
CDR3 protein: CAVQEYSTDTQYF

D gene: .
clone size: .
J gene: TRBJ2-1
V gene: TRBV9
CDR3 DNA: TGTGCCAGCAGCGTAGCCCCAACGGAAGATGATGAGCAGTTCTTC
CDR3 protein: CASSVAPTEDDEQFF

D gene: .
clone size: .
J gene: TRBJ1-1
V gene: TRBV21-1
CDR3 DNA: TGTGCCAGCAGCAAAGTAGGGAACACTGAAGCTTTCTTT
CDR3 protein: CASSKVGNTEAFF

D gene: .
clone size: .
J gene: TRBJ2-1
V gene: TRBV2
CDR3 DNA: TGTGCCAGCAGTGGCCGGGACACATACCGGGTCAATGAGCAGTTCTTC
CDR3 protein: CASSGRDTYRVNEQFF

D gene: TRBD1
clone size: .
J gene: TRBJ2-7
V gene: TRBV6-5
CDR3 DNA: TGTGCCAGCAGTCGTCGGGACAGGGGTTACGAGCAGTACTTC
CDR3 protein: CASSRRDRGYEQYF

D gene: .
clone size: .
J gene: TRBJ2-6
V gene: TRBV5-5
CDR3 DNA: TGTGCCAGCAGTCGACTGGACTCTGGGGCCAACGTCCTGACTTTC
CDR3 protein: CASSRLDSGANVLTF

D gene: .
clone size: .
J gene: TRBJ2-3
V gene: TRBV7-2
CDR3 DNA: TGTGCCAGCAGCTTAGAGACAGGTGGTTGGGGTACGCAGTATTTT
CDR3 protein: CASSLETGGWGTQYF

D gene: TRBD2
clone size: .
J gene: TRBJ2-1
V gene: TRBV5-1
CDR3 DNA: TGCGCCAGCAGCTTGGCCAGCGGGAGGGCTGTCTACAATGAGCAGTTCTTC
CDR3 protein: CASSLASGRAVYNEQFF

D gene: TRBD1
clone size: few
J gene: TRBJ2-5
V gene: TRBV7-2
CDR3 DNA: TGTGCCAGCAGCTTAACAGGGGGACAAGAGACCCAGTACTTC
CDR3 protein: CASSLTGGQETQYF

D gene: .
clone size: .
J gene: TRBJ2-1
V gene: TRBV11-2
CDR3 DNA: TGTGCCAGCAGCTTAATATACGGGCCCTACAATGAGCAGTTCTTC
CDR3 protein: CASSLIYGPYNEQFF

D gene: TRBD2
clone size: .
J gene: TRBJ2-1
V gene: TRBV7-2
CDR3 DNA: TGTGCCAGCAGCCGACCCGGACTAGACGGTGAGCAGTTCTTC
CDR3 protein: CASSRPGLDGEQFF

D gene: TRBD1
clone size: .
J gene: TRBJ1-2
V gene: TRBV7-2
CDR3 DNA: TGTGCCAGCAGCCCCGGAGACAGGGAGGGCTACACCTTC
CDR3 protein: CASSPGDREGYTF

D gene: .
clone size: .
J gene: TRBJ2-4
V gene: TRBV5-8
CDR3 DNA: TGTGCCAGCAGCTTGGCCGTCAGCAGAGCCAAAAACATTCAGTACTTC
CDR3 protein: CASSLAVSRAKNIQYF

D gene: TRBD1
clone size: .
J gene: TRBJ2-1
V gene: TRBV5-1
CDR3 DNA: TGCGCCAGCAGCTTAACCGGGACAGGGTTCGATGAGCAGTTCTTC
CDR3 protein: CASSLTGTGFDEQFF

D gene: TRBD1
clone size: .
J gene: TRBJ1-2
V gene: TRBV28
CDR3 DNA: TGTGCCAGCAGTGGAACCAGGGGGCTTGGCTACACCTTC
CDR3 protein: CASSGTRGLGYTF

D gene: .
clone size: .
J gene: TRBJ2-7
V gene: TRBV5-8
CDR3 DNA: TGTGCCAGCAGCTTGGAGTACGAGCAGTACTTC
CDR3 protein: CASSLEYEQYF

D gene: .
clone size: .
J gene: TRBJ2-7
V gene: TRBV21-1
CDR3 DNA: TGTGCCAGCAGCAAAACTAGACACTACGAGCAGTACTTC
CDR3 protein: CASSKTRHYEQYF

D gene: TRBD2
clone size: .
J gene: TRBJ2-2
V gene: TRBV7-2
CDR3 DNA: TGTGCCAGCAGCTCCGTCAGCGGGAGAGGGACCGGGGAGCTGTTTTTT
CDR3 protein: CASSSVSGRGTGELFF

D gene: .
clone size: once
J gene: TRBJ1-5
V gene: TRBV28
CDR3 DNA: TGTGCCAGCAGTTTAACCCAGCTAACACAGCCCCAGCATTTT
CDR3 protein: CASSLTQLTQPQHF

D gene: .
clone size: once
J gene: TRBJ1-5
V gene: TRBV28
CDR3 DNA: TGTGCCAGCAGTTTATTCGGTGGCACCTGGAATAGTCAGCCCCAGCATTTT
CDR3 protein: CASSLFGGTWNSQPQHF

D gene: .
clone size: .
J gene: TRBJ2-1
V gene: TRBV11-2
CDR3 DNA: TGTGCCAGCAGCATTGGGATCGTCAATGAGCAGTTCTTC
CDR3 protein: CASSIGIVNEQFF

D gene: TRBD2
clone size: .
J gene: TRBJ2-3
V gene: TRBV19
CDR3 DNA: TGTGCCAGTAGTATTTCGCCTAGCGGGCGCACAGATACGCAGTATTTT
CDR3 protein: CASSISPSGRTDTQYF

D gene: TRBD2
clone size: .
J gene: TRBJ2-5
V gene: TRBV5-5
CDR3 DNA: TGTGCCAGCAGCTTGGATCTAGCGGGAGGGCAACAGACCCAGTACTTC
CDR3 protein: CASSLDLAGGQQTQYF

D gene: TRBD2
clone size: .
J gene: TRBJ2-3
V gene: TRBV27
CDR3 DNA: TGTGCCAGCAGGGCGGGGGACCGTGATACGCAGTATTTT
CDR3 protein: CASRAGDRDTQYF

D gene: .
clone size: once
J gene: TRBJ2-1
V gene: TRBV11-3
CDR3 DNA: TGTGCCAGCAGCTTAGATTCCCAGAACTACAATGAGCAGTTCTTC
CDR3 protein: CASSLDSQNYNEQFF

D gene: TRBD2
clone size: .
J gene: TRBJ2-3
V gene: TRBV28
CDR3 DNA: TGTGCCAGCAGTTCAGCGGGAGGGCGAGATACGCAGTATTTT
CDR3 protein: CASSSAGGRDTQYF